This record concerns one T cell receptor (beta chain) sequence. This record comes from a study of blood T cell repertoires in COVID-19. Germline trimming cut 1 base from V and 6 bases from J; bases unmatched to any gene: 4. The germline V gene encodes CDR1 LGHDT and CDR2 YNNKEL (reference sequence). The CDR3 length is 15 residues. The assay was immunoSEQ multiplex PCR, and TCRdb's table has in-frame clones only and misses some. Among 130,000 or so clones listed, around 83% were seen once. The chain recombines TRBV3-1 (or the pseudogene TRBV3-2) with TRBJ2-2; 8 nucleotides match TRBD2. The TCR comes from a woman aged 60-75 years with acute or convalescent COVID-19. Source material: peripheral blood. The CDR3 loop is CASSQAGGASGELFF. CDR3 DNA sequence: TGTGCCAGCAGCCAAGCCGGGGGGGCTTCCGGGGAGCTGTTTTTT.